Presented here are 28 T cell receptor beta chains from one specimen sequenced in a study of T cell repertoires in cytomegalovirus infection. MiXCR, applied by TCRdb to the reads, yields one record per CDR3 protein. This sample carries about 770,000 distinct CDR3 sequences, almost 30% of them seen once, and the ten largest clones take over 10%. Their specific antigens are unknown. Sequencing used cultured CD8+ T cells from PBMCs, obtained from culture after CMV antigen stimulation. The origin of the receptors is a human donor in good health (CMV status not recorded). Some clones in this sample may be carry-over from other donors' samples.

This clonotype was counted between two and nine times. This sequence joins TRBV15 and TRBJ2-3, with a tentative D call TRBD2 (6 bases). Trimming shortened V by 5 bases and J by 0 bases, and 9 bases separated the two germline ends. Germline assignment: CDR1 LNHNV and CDR2 YYDKDF (reference sequence). This CDR3 has 14 residues. CDR3 loop: CATSGGTSTDTQYF. CDR3 sequence (DNA): TGTGCCACCAGCGGGGGGACTAGCACAGATACGCAGTATTTT.

The count of this clonotype is one. V and J are TRBV10-3 and TRBJ1-3, with D possibly matching TRBD1 (5 bases). Germline loops: CDR1 ENHRY, CDR2 SYGVKD. This CDR3 has 15 residues. V lost 6 bases to trimming and J lost 3 bases, with 15 bases between them. The CDR3 is CAIRTTGVHGNTIYF. The CDR3 DNA sequence: TGTGCCATCAGAACGACGGGGGTGCATGGAAACACCATATATTTT.

Written as DNA, the CDR3 is TGTGCCAGCAGTGAAAGTGGGGAGGGCGGCTATGGCTACACCTTC. Protein product: CASSESGEGGYGYTF. The rearrangement links TRBV6-1 to TRBJ1-2; D gene unclear. Deletions cut 2 bases from V and 4 bases from J, with 14 bases between. The CDR3 consists of 15 residues. CDR1 and CDR2 (germline): MNHNS, SASEGT.

This clonotype was detected only a few times. For the CDR3, the DNA is TGTGCCAGCAGCCAAGACTTTAACCGAAATCAGCCCCAGCATTTT. It codes for CASSQDFNRNQPQHF. This chain connects TRBV3-1 to TRBJ1-5; D call uncertain. Trimming left V 0 bases short and J 4 bases short, with 10 bases between. Germline V gives CDR1 LGHDT, CDR2 YNNKEL (reference sequence). The CDR3 sequence is 15 residues long.

The rearrangement uses TRBV27 and TRBJ1-2; 8 bases are shared with TRBD1. The CDR3 runs to 13 residues. The germline V gene encodes CDR1 MNHEY and CDR2 SMNVEV (reference sequence). The J segment lost 7 bases and the V segment lost 5 bases, leaving 6 bases of the junction unmatched. DNA for the CDR3: TGTGCCAGCAGTGAGCAGGGGGCGTTTGGCTACACCTTC. Encoded protein: CASSEQGAFGYTF.

The sample holds a few counts of this clonotype. The rearrangement links TRBV6-5 to TRBJ2-1, with D tentatively TRBD1 (5 bases). The V gene's germline CDR1 is MNHEY and CDR2 SVGAGI. The V and J ends lost 2 bases and 10 bases respectively, with 21 bases between them. The CDR3 contains 16 residues. CDR3 DNA: TGTGCCAGCAGTTACCCCAGGGTCCCTAAAGGGTGGGAGCAGTTCTTC. Its protein product is CASSYPRVPKGWEQFF.

With regard to this clonotype: A read error is possible here, since a much larger clone lies one base away. The J gene is TRBJ2-1, the V gene TRBV7-2, with D tentatively TRBD2 (7 bases). CDR3 size: 13 residues. In germline, CDR1 is SGHTA, CDR2 FQGNSA. Between the trimmed V and J ends, which lost 11 bases and 9 bases, there was a span of 20 bases. The CDR3 DNA sequence: TGTGCCTCACGAAAGGGGGGGTATACTGAGCAGTTCTTC. Protein sequence: CASRKGGYTEQFF.

This clonotype was counted a few times. The chain carries TRBV2 and TRBJ2-7; tentative D call: TRBD1 (6 bases). Germline V CDR1 and CDR2: SNHLY, FYNNEI. Deletions cut 0 bases from V and 6 bases from J, with 12 bases between. The CDR3 consists of 14 residues. The CDR3 DNA reads as TGTGCCAGCAGTGAAGCCCCGGGACACCTCGAGCAGTACTTC. Encoded protein: CASSEAPGHLEQYF.

This clonotype was counted at least ten times. This chain uses TRBV10-3 with TRBJ1-1, with D hard to call. The V gene's germline CDR1 is ENHRY and CDR2 SYGVKD. The CDR3 consists of 15 residues. With 3 bases removed from V and 10 bases from J, the gap between germline ends came to 21 bases. The CDR3, as DNA: TGTGCCATCAGTGATCCTCGAGATCCCCTCTCGGGAGCTTTCTTT. Translating it yields CAISDPRDPLSGAFF.

This clonotype was counted a few times. This rearrangement joins TRBV6-1 to TRBJ2-1, with D perhaps being TRBD1 or TRBD2 (6 bases each). This CDR3 is built from 15 residues. Germline assignment: CDR1 MNHNS and CDR2 SASEGT. V gave up 5 bases and J gave up 7 bases, with 18 bases separating them. CDR3 sequence (DNA): TGTGCCAGCAGTCTTAGGGGGGAACCCTTGAATGAGCAGTTCTTC. Protein sequence: CASSLRGEPLNEQFF.

The chain combines TRBV2 with TRBJ1-2; D remains unclear. This CDR3 is built from 12 residues. The germline V and J ends were trimmed by 5 bases and 3 bases, with 7 bases remaining between them. The V gene's germline CDR1 is SNHLY and CDR2 FYNNEI. For the CDR3, the DNA is TGTGCCAGCAGTACGGAGTACTATGGCTACACCTTC. Its protein is CASSTEYYGYTF.

A few counts support this clonotype. This chain links TRBV7-9 with TRBJ2-1; D gene ambiguous. Germline V gene lookup returns CDR1 SEHNR and CDR2 FQNEAQ (reference sequence). This CDR3 has 15 residues. V lost 7 bases and J 4 bases, leaving 17 bases between the germline ends. CDR3 residues: CASTPGPSSYNEQFF. CDR3 nucleotide sequence: TGTGCCAGCACCCCCGGGCCGTCCTCGTACAATGAGCAGTTCTTC.

This clonotype has a handful of counts. The chain uses TRBV15 and TRBJ2-5, with TRBD1 as a possible D gene (6 bases). Germline V gene lookup returns CDR1 LNHNV and CDR2 YYDKDF (reference sequence). This CDR3 is 16 amino acids long. Between the trimmed V and J ends, which lost 5 bases and 0 bases, there was a span of 16 bases. CDR3 DNA sequence: TGTGCCACCAGCGGCTTCCAGGACAGTTACCAAGAGACCCAGTACTTC. It is translated as CATSGFQDSYQETQYF.

The chain joins TRBV4-3 to TRBJ2-2; D gene uncertain. The V end lost 5 bases, the J end lost 0 bases, and 13 bases lay between the germline ends. Per the germline V gene, CDR1 is LGHNA and CDR2 is YSLEER. This CDR3 has 16 amino acids. The CDR3 nucleotides read TGCGCCAGCAGCTACTTTGCCGGGTCGAACACCGGGGAGCTGTTTTTT. Its translation: CASSYFAGSNTGELFF.

The gene calls are TRBV7-3 and TRBJ2-2; TRBD1 might be the D (5 bases). The length of the CDR3 is 16 residues. The germline gives CDR1 SGHTA, CDR2 FQGTGA. Trimming took 0 bases from V and 1 from J, leaving 9 bases between them. CDR3: CASSLTPGLNTGELFF. CDR3 coding DNA: TGTGCCAGCAGCTTAACTCCAGGGTTGAACACCGGGGAGCTGTTTTTT.

This chain uses TRBV5-6 with TRBJ2-1; 9 bases are shared with TRBD2. Germline assignment: CDR1 SGHDT and CDR2 YYEEEE. The J segment lost 5 bases and the V segment lost 4 bases, leaving 13 bases of the junction unmatched. The CDR3 has 17 amino acids. The DNA of the CDR3 is TGTGCCAGCAGCGACCTTTTGCGGGGGGGACCGAACAATGAGCAGTTCTTC. It codes for CASSDLLRGGPNNEQFF.

This CDR3 reads CASSHDTKGPADQPQHF. For the CDR3, the DNA is TGTGCCAGCAGCCACGACACCAAGGGACCGGCCGATCAGCCCCAGCATTTT. This rearrangement joins TRBV7-3 to TRBJ1-5, with D perhaps matching TRBD1 (5 bases). Deletions cut 5 bases from V and 5 bases from J, with 22 bases between. The CDR3 covers 17 residues. Germline V CDR1 and CDR2: SGHTA, FQGTGA. Combining the CDR3 with reference TRBV7-3 and TRBJ1-5 gives the whole variable domain GAGVSQTPSNKVTEKGKYVELRCDPISGHTALYWYRQSLGQGPEFLIYFQGTGAADDSGLPNDRFFAVRPEGSVSTLKIQRTERGDSAVYLCASSHDTKGPADQPQHFGDGTRLSIL.

CDR3 sequence reads: CASNLGTYEQYV. For the CDR3, the DNA is TGTGCCAGCAACTTAGGGACCTACGAGCAGTACGTC. The chain joins TRBV7-4 to TRBJ2-7; D is ambiguous. Germline V gene lookup returns CDR1 SGHVT and CDR2 SQSDAQ. The CDR3 sequence is 12 residues long.

The genes are TRBV7-9 and TRBJ1-3, with D hard to call. The CDR3 covers 11 residues. Germline CDR1 is SEHNR and CDR2 is FQNEAQ (reference sequence). The V end was cut by 11 bases, the J end by 7 bases, with 12 bases between. The CDR3 sequence: CAVHPRNTIYF. CDR3 nucleotide sequence: TGTGCCGTACACCCAAGGAACACCATATATTTT.

The chain has TRBV6-1 and TRBJ1-1; D uncertain. Germline V gene sequence: CDR1 MNHNS, CDR2 SASEGT. Trimming stripped 5 bases from V and 1 base from J, with 8 bases between. The CDR3 is made up of 13 amino acids. The CDR3 DNA reads TGTGCCAGCAGTCCACACACGAACACTGAAGCTTTCTTT. Translation: CASSPHTNTEAFF.

V is TRBV7-9 and J is TRBJ1-5; 10 positions match TRBD1. Germline CDR1 SEHNR, CDR2 FQNEAQ (reference sequence). Unmatched junction bases numbered 2, after V lost 4 bases and J lost 5 bases. The CDR3 length is 14 residues. The CDR3 DNA follows: TGTGCCAGCAGCTGGACAGGGGGGGATCAGCCCCAGCATTTT. Protein: CASSWTGGDQPQHF.

The J gene is TRBJ2-7, the V gene TRBV20-1, with TRBD2 identical over 11 bases. The ends lost 6 bases at V and 5 bases at J; junction bases unmatched: 6. The germline V gene encodes CDR1 DFQATT and CDR2 SNEGSKA (reference sequence). The CDR3 has 13 residues. CDR3 DNA: TGCAGTGCAGTCGGGACTAGCGGTCACGAGCAGTACGTC. Protein product: CSAVGTSGHEQYV.

This clonotype showed up just a few times. This rearrangement joins TRBV12-3 or TRBV12-4 to TRBJ1-4, with no clear D. Deletions cut 3 bases from V and 5 bases from J, with 4 bases between. This CDR3 is built from 12 residues. The CDR3 here is CASSFTNEKLFF. CDR3 bases: TGTGCCAGCAGTTTCACAAATGAAAAACTGTTTTTT.

This chain uses TRBV14 with TRBJ2-1; TRBD2 might be the D (7 bases). This CDR3 comprises 15 residues. Trimming left V 0 bases short and J 7 bases short, with 13 bases between. Germline V CDR1 and CDR2: SGHDN, FVKESK. CDR3 DNA: TGTGCCAGCAGCCAAGATAGGGGGGGGTGGAATGAGCAGTTCTTC. Protein product: CASSQDRGGWNEQFF.

CDR3 residues: CASSLVKTSTDTQYF. In DNA form, the CDR3 reads TGTGCCAGCAGTTTAGTGAAGACTAGCACAGATACGCAGTATTTT. This sequence joins TRBV28 and TRBJ2-3; D ambiguous. This CDR3 is 15 amino acids long. V was trimmed by 2 bases and J by 0 bases, leaving 9 bases between them. CDR1 is MDHEN and CDR2 is SYDVKM in the germline V gene.

This clonotype was detected a few times. This chain joins TRBV2 and TRBJ2-3, with D perhaps TRBD2 (5 bases). This CDR3 is 15 amino acids long. Deletions cut 1 base from V and 0 bases from J, with 8 bases between. Germline lookup yields CDR1 SNHLY and CDR2 FYNNEI. This CDR3 is CASSEGGASTDTQYF. CDR3 nucleotides: TGTGCCAGCAGTGAAGGGGGAGCCAGCACAGATACGCAGTATTTT.

There are many counts of this clonotype. This sequence joins TRBV25-1 and TRBJ2-4; D uncertain. Trimming cost V 1 base and J 4 bases, with 5 bases left between them. The CDR3 sequence is 13 residues long. Per germline, CDR1 MGHDK and CDR2 SYGVNS. CDR3 region: CASSELGKNIQYF. The CDR3 DNA follows: TGTGCCAGCAGTGAATTAGGGAAAAACATTCAGTACTTC.

This clonotype has ten or more counts. CDR3 protein: CASSRTGDNSPLHF. In DNA, the CDR3 is TGTGCCAGCAGCAGGACAGGGGATAATTCACCCCTCCACTTT. The chain carries TRBV12-3 or TRBV12-4 and TRBJ1-6; 9 nucleotides line up with TRBD1. With V trimmed by 6 bases and J by 5 bases, 2 bases remained unmatched. The CDR3 is 14 residues long.